Described below is a single TCR beta chain sequence and its context. This table comes from immunoSEQ multiplex PCR, and its TCRdb copy is limited to in-frame clones, with some not included. The top ten hold about 1.5% of the sample, which has about 980,000 clones, 76% seen once. This sample is drawn from a study of shared clonotypes between healthy human individuals. The sample was memory CD4+ T cells sorted from blood. The subset denotes: CD45RA-negative fraction. The TCR comes from a man between 18 and 29 years old in good health.

CDR3 sequence reads: CASSVRGKSTGELFF. Written as DNA, the CDR3 is TGTGCCAGCAGTGTTCGGGGGAAATCTACCGGGGAGCTGTTTTTT. The chain joins TRBV2 to TRBJ2-2; a possible D gene is TRBD2 (6 bases). Trimming stripped 4 bases from V and 5 bases from J, with 14 bases between. The CDR3 covers 15 residues. CDR1 SNHLY and CDR2 FYNNEI come from the germline V gene.